This T cell receptor (beta chain) emerged from a study of B cell selection in AIRE deficiency. Overall study results and limits: Of 3,000 to 4,500 shared Treg TCRbeta sequences, about 32% were healthy-only, approximately 9.7% patient-only.

TCRdb keeps only in-frame clones here, not all; method: immunoSEQ multiplex PCR. The sample holds 25,000 or so clones; 95% to 98% are singletons and the top ten take 0.17%. The CDR3 runs 11 residues. V was clipped by 8 bases and J by 3 bases, with 8 bases between them. Looked up from germline, CDR1 is MNHEY and CDR2 is SVGAGI. Concerning this clone itself: What it recognizes is unknown.

Sorting defined conventional CD4 T cells as CD4+CD127+. The chain has TRBV6-5 and TRBJ2-7, with D unclear. The origin of this receptor is a human donor with AIRE deficiency. The sample was conventional CD4+ T cells sorted from PBMCs. The CDR3 nucleotides are TGTGCCAGCCACGGCCTCTACGAGCAGTACTTC. It specifies CASHGLYEQYF.